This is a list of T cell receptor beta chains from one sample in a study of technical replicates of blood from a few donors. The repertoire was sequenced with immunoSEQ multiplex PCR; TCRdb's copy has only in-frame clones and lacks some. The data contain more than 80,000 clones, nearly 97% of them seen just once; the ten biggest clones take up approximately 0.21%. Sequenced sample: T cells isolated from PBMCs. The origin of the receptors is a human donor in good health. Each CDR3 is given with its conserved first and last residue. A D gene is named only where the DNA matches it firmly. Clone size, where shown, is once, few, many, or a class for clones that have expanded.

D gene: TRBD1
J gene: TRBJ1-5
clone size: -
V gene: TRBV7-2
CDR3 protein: CASSFGQGDQPQHF
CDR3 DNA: TGTGCCAGCAGCTTTGGACAGGGGGATCAGCCCCAGCATTTT

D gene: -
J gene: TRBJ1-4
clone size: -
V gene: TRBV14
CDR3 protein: CASSRSRVPQAQRVFF
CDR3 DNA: TGTGCCAGCAGCCGCAGCCGTGTCCCCCAGGCTCAGAGGGTGTTTTTT

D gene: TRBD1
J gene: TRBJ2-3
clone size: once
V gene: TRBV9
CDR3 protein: CASSAAGTGLDTQYF
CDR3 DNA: TGTGCCAGCAGCGCTGCAGGGACAGGGTTAGATACGCAGTATTTT

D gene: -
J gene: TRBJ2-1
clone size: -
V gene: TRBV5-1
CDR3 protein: CASSLAGNEQFF
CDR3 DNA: TGCGCCAGCAGCTTGGCAGGGAATGAGCAGTTCTTC

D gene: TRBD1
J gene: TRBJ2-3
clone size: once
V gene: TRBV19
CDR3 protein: CASSVGTAWDTQYF
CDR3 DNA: TGTGCCAGTAGTGTAGGGACAGCGTGGGATACGCAGTATTTT

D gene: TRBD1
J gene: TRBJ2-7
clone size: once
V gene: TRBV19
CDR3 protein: CASSTRDRARDEQYF
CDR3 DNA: TGTGCCAGTAGTACCCGGGACAGGGCCAGGGACGAGCAGTACTTC

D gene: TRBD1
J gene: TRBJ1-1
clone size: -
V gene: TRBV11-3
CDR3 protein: CASSGTENTEAFF
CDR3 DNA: TGTGCCAGCAGCGGGACAGAGAACACTGAAGCTTTCTTT

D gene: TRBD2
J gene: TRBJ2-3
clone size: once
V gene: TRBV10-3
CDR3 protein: CAVRMGLAGFTDTQYF
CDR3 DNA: TGTGCCGTCCGAATGGGACTAGCGGGTTTCACAGATACGCAGTATTTT

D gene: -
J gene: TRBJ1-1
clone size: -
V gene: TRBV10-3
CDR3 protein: CALKDSGDTEAFF
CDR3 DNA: TGTGCCCTTAAAGATTCCGGGGACACTGAAGCTTTCTTT

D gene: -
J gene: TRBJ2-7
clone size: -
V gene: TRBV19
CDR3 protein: CASSTVGASTYEQYF
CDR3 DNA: TGTGCCAGTAGTACCGTCGGAGCCTCAACTTACGAGCAGTACTTC

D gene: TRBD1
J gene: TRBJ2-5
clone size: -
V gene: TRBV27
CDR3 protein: CASSRGGIPSETQYF
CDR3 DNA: TGTGCCAGCAGTAGAGGGGGCATCCCTTCGGAGACCCAGTACTTC